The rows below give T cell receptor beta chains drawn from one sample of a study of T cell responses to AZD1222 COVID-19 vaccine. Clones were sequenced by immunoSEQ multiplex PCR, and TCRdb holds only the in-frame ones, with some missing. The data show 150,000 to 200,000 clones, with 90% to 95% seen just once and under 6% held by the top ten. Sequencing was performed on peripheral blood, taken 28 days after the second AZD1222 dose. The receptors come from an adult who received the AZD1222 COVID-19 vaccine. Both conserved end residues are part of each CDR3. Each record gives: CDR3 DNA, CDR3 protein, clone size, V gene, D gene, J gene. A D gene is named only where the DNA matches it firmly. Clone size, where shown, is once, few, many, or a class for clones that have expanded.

TGTGCCCAATATGCGGGAGGGCCGAATGAGCAGTTCTTC	CAQYAGGPNEQFF	NA	TRBV30	TRBD2	TRBJ2-1
TGTGCCAGCAGCCCGAGAGGGGAAATAGTTGGCTACACCTTC	CASSPRGEIVGYTF	NA	TRBV11-2	NA	TRBJ1-2
TGTGCCAGCAGTCAATGGGATTACTACGAGCAGTACTTC	CASSQWDYYEQYF	NA	TRBV6-5	NA	TRBJ2-7
TGTGCCAGCAGCGTAGGGTGGGGAGGGCCCGACGGCGAGCAGTACTTC	CASSVGWGGPDGEQYF	NA	TRBV9	TRBD2	TRBJ2-7
TGTGCCAGCAGTTACTTGGGAGATGGGGGCAATCAGCCCCAGCATTTT	CASSYLGDGGNQPQHF	NA	TRBV6-2/TRBV6-3	NA	TRBJ1-5
TGTGCCACCAGGGGGGTCTCTAGCACAGATACGCAGTATTTT	CATRGVSSTDTQYF	few	TRBV2	NA	TRBJ2-3
TGTGCCAGCAGTTCGGAGGGAGCCTACAATGAGCAGTTCTTC	CASSSEGAYNEQFF	NA	TRBV6-5	NA	TRBJ2-1
TGTGCCAGCAGCTCCACGGGGGATACGCAGTATTTT	CASSSTGDTQYF	NA	TRBV11-3	NA	TRBJ2-3
TGTGCCAGCAGCTCCGGGAGGTTCACCTACGAGCAGTACTTC	CASSSGRFTYEQYF	few	TRBV7-8	TRBD2	TRBJ2-7
TGTGCCAGCTCACCACCGCAGGGCGGGAGGATCTCCTACGAGCAGTACTTC	CASSPPQGGRISYEQYF	NA	TRBV18	TRBD2	TRBJ2-7
TGTGCCAGCAGCACCGGGACTAGCGGGTTTTACGAGCAGTACTTC	CASSTGTSGFYEQYF	NA	TRBV7-2	TRBD2	TRBJ2-7
TGTGCCAGCAGCCGAGGGACTAGCGGGAGCCACGAGCAGTACTTC	CASSRGTSGSHEQYF	NA	TRBV3-1/TRBV3-2	TRBD2	TRBJ2-7
TGCGCCAGCAGCGGAACGTCCCGACCGGGGGAGCAGTACTTC	CASSGTSRPGEQYF	NA	TRBV10-1	NA	TRBJ2-7
TGTGCCAGCAGCCCTGACAGAACGAACACCGGGGAGCTGTTTTTT	CASSPDRTNTGELFF	NA	TRBV7-2	NA	TRBJ2-2
TGTGCCAGCAGCTTAGAAGTGGCAGGCACTGAAGCTTTCTTT	CASSLEVAGTEAFF	NA	TRBV7-6	NA	TRBJ1-1
TGTGCCAGCAGCTTAAGGGGCGGACGGGAGTCAGAAGAGCAGTACTTC	CASSLRGGRESEEQYF	NA	TRBV11-3	NA	TRBJ2-7
TGTGCCTGGGGGACAGGGTCAAGGACTGAAGCTTTCTTT	CAWGTGSRTEAFF	NA	TRBV30	TRBD1	TRBJ1-1
TGTGCCAGCAGCCCCGAGGTAGGCAGGGTCGGCGAGCAGTACTTC	CASSPEVGRVGEQYF	NA	TRBV7-6	NA	TRBJ2-7
TGTGCCAGCAGTTGGGGCAGCCCCACCTACGAGCAGTACTTC	CASSWGSPTYEQYF	NA	TRBV2	NA	TRBJ2-7
TGTGCCAGCAGGGGGGCAGACCTGGCAGGGGGCTACACCTTC	CASRGADLAGGYTF	NA	TRBV28	NA	TRBJ1-2